Listed here are 14 T cell receptor beta chains from one sample, sequenced in a study of T-cell memory formation after mild COVID-19. TCRdb independently ran MiXCR on the 5' RACE reads; one entry per CDR3 protein. The repertoire holds roughly 450,000 distinct CDR3 sequences, with roughly 17% as singletons. Sequenced material: PBMCs or a T cell subset sorted from them (not recorded which). The receptors originated from a man in his late teens or twenties who had mild COVID-19 (a few samples of this study predate the infection). Cell type and time point are not known.

This clonotype occurred many times. As DNA, the CDR3 is TGTGCCAGCAGTTACTCGGGCGATACGCAGTATTTT. Protein product: CASSYSGDTQYF. The chain recombines TRBV6-5 with TRBJ2-3; D ambiguous. V lost 0 bases, J lost 6 bases, and 4 bases lay in between. Germline CDR1 and CDR2: MNHEY and SVGAGI. The CDR3 is 12 residues long.

The chain links TRBV20-1 to TRBJ2-5; 9 bases line up with TRBD2. The CDR3 is 15 residues long. Germline-derived CDR1 and CDR2 are DFQATT and SNEGSKA (reference sequence). The junction had 4 bases not matched to a gene; V was cut back by 0 bases and J by 2 bases. The CDR3 spells CSAREPSGVQETQYF. CDR3 coding DNA: TGCAGTGCTAGAGAGCCTAGCGGGGTTCAAGAGACCCAGTACTTC.

The CDR3 DNA is TGTGCCAGCAGCCCCTCGGCCGATCTCTCTGGAAACACCATATATTTT. Translation gives CASSPSADLSGNTIYF. The genes are TRBV9 and TRBJ1-3; D gene uncertain. V was pared by 4 bases and J by 0 bases, with 14 bases between. In germline, CDR1 is SGDLS, CDR2 YYNGEE. The CDR3 loop spans 16 amino acids.

The chain combines TRBV7-6 with TRBJ1-2, with 8 positions matching TRBD1. The CDR3 totals 14 residues. CDR1 and CDR2 from the germline V gene are SGHVS and FNYEAQ. The V gene end was trimmed by 6 bases and the J gene end by 6 bases; junction bases not matched to a gene: 9. CDR3 nucleotide sequence: TGTGCCAGCAGTTTGGACCCAGGGGGCAATGGCTACACCTTC. It translates to CASSLDPGGNGYTF.

This clonotype was counted a few times. The rearrangement joins TRBV6-2 or TRBV6-3 to TRBJ2-5; maybe TRBD2 (6 bases). Per germline, CDR1 MNHEY and CDR2 SVGEGT. V lost 7 bases and J 2 bases, leaving 11 bases between the germline ends. This CDR3 has 13 amino acids. CDR3 DNA sequence: TGTGCCAGCAAGCCGGGAGTACAAGAGACCCAGTACTTC. Protein: CASKPGVQETQYF.

This clonotype came up a few times. This chain joins TRBV5-5 and TRBJ2-7; D not resolved. This CDR3 is built from 15 residues. The germline V and J ends were trimmed by 0 bases and 0 bases, with 10 bases remaining between them. The V gene's germline CDR1 is SGHKS and CDR2 YYEKEE (reference sequence). This chain's CDR3 is CASSLGPDSSYEQYF. In DNA, the CDR3 is TGTGCCAGCAGCTTGGGACCAGATAGCTCCTACGAGCAGTACTTC.

The chain joins TRBV7-3 to TRBJ2-3; 8 bases line up with TRBD2. V lost 5 bases, J lost 0 bases, and 7 bases stayed unmatched. From germline, CDR1 is SGHTA and CDR2 FQGTGA. The CDR3 totals 16 residues. The DNA of the CDR3 is TGTGCCAGCAGCCCCCAGGTAGCGGGGAGCACAGATACGCAGTATTTT. Its translation: CASSPQVAGSTDTQYF.

The J gene is TRBJ1-6, the V gene TRBV5-4; 9 bases are a match to TRBD1. J lost 9 bases, V lost 1 base, and 5 bases had no gene match. CDR3 length: 15 amino acids. Germline CDR1 and CDR2: SGHNT and YYREEE (reference sequence). The CDR3 nucleotides read TGTGCCAGCAGCTTGACCGGACAGGGGAGTTCACCCCTCCACTTT. This gives the protein CASSLTGQGSSPLHF.

This rearrangement joins TRBV25-1 to TRBJ2-5, with D perhaps matching TRBD2 (6 bases). V was cut by 8 bases and J by 1 base, with 14 bases left in between. Per the germline V gene, CDR1 is MGHDK and CDR2 is SYGVNS. The CDR3 is 14 amino acids. The CDR3 here is CASAFAGTQETQYF. The CDR3 DNA reads TGTGCCAGCGCCTTCGCGGGGACCCAAGAGACCCAGTACTTC.

The J gene is TRBJ2-3, the V gene TRBV10-1; a weak D match, TRBD2 (5 bases). In germline, CDR1 is WNHNN, CDR2 SYGVQD (reference sequence). Trimming shortened V by 5 bases and J by 6 bases, and 18 bases separated the two germline ends. CDR3 length equals 15 residues. CDR3 in DNA: TGCGCCAGCAGTCCCTCGGGGTCCGCCAGCGATACGCAGTATTTT. This translates into CASSPSGSASDTQYF.

The table lists this clonotype with a few counts. This chain uses TRBV7-8 with TRBJ2-2; D is perhaps TRBD1 (5 bases). Trimming took off 2 bases at V and 2 bases at J, with 12 bases between the two ends. The length of the CDR3 is 16 residues. Germline V gene lookup returns CDR1 SGHVS and CDR2 FQNEAQ. CDR3 DNA sequence: TGTGCCAGCAGCTTACAACAGGACCCAAACACCGGGGAGCTGTTTTTT. This sequence encodes CASSLQQDPNTGELFF.

The chain joins TRBV12-3 or TRBV12-4 to TRBJ1-1; 7 bases are a match to TRBD1. This CDR3 has 14 amino acids. The junction had 11 bases not matched to a gene; V was cut back by 7 bases and J by 6 bases. In nucleotides, the CDR3 is TGTGCCAGCACCTTCTCTCCGAGGGGGCCTGAAGCTTTCTTT. This encodes CASTFSPRGPEAFF.

This clonotype occurred a few times. V and J are TRBV5-1 and TRBJ1-1, with 7 bases fitting TRBD1. CDR3 length: 16 residues. CDR1 and CDR2 (germline): SGHRS, YFSETQ. V shed 1 base, J shed 1 base, and the junction held 7 bases outside the gene matches. The CDR3 loop is CASSLWRGPKNTEAFF. CDR3 DNA: TGCGCCAGCAGCTTGTGGAGGGGGCCCAAGAACACTGAAGCTTTCTTT.

This clonotype was observed at least ten times. The chain has TRBV5-1 and TRBJ2-2, with TRBD1 as a possible D gene (6 bases). From germline, CDR1 is SGHRS and CDR2 YFSETQ. The CDR3 loop spans 15 amino acids. The germline V and J ends were trimmed by 6 bases and 4 bases, with 16 bases remaining between them. The CDR3: CASKGEQGPTGELFF. In DNA, the CDR3 is TGCGCCAGCAAGGGAGAACAGGGCCCCACCGGGGAGCTGTTTTTT.